This TCR beta chain stems from a study of blood T cell repertoires in COVID-19. Overall study: Collection of acute and convalescent COVID-19 samples took place in the United States, Italy and Spain. T cells, B-cell-depleted T cells, or PBMCs provided the cDNA or gDNA that served as material.

As processed by the authors: Amplifying reference gene primers gave estimates of nucleated cell counts. Only in-frame clones appear in the TCRdb table, and some are missing; sequencing was by immunoSEQ multiplex PCR. That table is the source of V, J and clone size, and D and trimming were worked out from the DNA. Among 150,000 to 200,000 clones listed, 84% were seen once. Germline lookup yields CDR1 SGHVS and CDR2 FQNEAQ. V was shortened by 5 bases and J by 2 bases, with 7 bases between the two germline ends. This CDR3 comprises 12 residues. The sequence derives from a human donor in a cohort sampled during active COVID-19. Source material: peripheral blood. The rearrangement links TRBV7-8 to TRBJ2-7, with D unclear. DNA for the CDR3: TGTGCCAGCAGCCTCCACACCTACGAGCAGTACTTC. Translation: CASSLHTYEQYF.